This T cell receptor beta chain was found in a study of technical replicates of blood from a few donors. Libraries were prepared by immunoSEQ multiplex PCR; TCRdb keeps only in-frame clonotypes and omits some of them. The table includes 80,000 or so clones, less than 95% detected once. The table lists this clone with a count of one. Unmatched junction bases numbered 10, after V lost 10 bases and J lost 0 bases. The CDR3 spans 15 residues. Germline CDR1 reads WSHSY; CDR2 reads SAAADI. The sample consisted of T cells isolated from PBMCs. The chain links TRBV10-2 to TRBJ2-7; TRBD2 agrees at 9 bases. This sequence was found in a human donor in good health. For the CDR3, the DNA is TGCGCCACCATGGGACTAGCCGAAAGCTCCTACGAGCAGTACTTC. Residues: CATMGLAESSYEQYF.